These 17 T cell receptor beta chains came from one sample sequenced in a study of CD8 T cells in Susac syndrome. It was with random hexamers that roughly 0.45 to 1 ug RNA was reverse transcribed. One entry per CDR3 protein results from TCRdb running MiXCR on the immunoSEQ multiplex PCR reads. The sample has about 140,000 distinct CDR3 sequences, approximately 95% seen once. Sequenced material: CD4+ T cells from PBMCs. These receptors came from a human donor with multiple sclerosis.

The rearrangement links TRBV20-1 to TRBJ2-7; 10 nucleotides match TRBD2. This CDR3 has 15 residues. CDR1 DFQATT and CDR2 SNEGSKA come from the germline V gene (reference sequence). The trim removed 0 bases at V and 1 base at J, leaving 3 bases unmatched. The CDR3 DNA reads TGCAGTGCTAGAGAGGCTAGCGGGGGATCCTACGAGCAGTACTTC. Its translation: CSAREASGGSYEQYF.

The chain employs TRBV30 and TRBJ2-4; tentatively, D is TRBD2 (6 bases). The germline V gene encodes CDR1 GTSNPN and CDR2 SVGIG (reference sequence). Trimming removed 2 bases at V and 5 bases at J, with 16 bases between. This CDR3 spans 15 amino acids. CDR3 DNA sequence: TGTGCCTGGAGTCCTGGGAGGCTGGGCCAAAACATTCAGTACTTC. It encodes CAWSPGRLGQNIQYF.

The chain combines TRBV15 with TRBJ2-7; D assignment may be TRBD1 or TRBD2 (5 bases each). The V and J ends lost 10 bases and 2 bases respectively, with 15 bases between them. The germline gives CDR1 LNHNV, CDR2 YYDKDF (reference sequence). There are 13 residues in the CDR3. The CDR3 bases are TGTGCCAGCTCCCGGGACGGCGCCTACGAGCAGTACTTC. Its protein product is CASSRDGAYEQYF.

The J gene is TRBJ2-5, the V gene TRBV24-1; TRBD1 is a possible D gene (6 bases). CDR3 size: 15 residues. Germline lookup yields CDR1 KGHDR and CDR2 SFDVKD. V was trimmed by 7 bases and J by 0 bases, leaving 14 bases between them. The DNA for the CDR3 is TGTGCCACCAGCGCCGCAGGACAGAACCAAGAGACCCAGTACTTC. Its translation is CATSAAGQNQETQYF.

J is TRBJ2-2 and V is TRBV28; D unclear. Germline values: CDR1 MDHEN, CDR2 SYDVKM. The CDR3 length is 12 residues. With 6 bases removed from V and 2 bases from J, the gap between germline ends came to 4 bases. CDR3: CASSLNTGELFF. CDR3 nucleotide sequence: TGTGCCAGCAGCCTCAACACCGGGGAGCTGTTTTTT.

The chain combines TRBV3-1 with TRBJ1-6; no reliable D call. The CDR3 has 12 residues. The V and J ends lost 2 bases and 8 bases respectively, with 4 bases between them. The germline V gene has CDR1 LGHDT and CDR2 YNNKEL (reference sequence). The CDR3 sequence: CASSQLDSPLHF. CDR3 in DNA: TGTGCCAGCAGCCAATTAGATTCACCCCTCCACTTT.

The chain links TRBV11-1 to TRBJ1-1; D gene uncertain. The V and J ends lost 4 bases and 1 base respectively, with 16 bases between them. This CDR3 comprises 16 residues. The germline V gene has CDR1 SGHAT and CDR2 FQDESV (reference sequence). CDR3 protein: CASSYLSTRTNTEAFF. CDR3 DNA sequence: TGTGCCAGCAGCTACTTATCAACAAGGACGAACACTGAAGCTTTCTTT. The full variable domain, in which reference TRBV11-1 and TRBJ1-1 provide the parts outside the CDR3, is EAEVAQSPRYKITEKSQAVAFWCDPISGHATLYWYRQILGQGPELLVQFQDESVVDDSQLPKDRFSAERLKGVDSTLKIQPAELGDSAMYLCASSYLSTRTNTEAFFGQGTRLTVV.

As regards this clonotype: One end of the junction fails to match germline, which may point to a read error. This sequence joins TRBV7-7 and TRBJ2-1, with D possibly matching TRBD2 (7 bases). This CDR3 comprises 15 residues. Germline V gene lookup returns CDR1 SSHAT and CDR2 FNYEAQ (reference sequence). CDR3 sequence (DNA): TGTGCTAGCAGCCCTGGACTAGGGGGTTACAATGAGCAGTTCTTC. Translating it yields CASSPGLGGYNEQFF. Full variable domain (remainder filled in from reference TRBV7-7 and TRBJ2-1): GAGVSQSPRYKVTKRGQDVTLRCDPISSHATLYWYQQALGQGPEFLTYFNYEAQPDKSGLPSDRFSAERPEGSISTLTIQRTEQRDSAMYRCASSPGLGGYNEQFFGPGTRLTVL.

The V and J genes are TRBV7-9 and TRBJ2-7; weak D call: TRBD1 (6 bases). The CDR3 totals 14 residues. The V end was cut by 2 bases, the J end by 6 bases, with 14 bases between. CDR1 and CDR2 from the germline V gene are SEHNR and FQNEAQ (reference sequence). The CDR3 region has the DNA TGTGCCAGCAGCTTAAACGGCATAGGGGGCGAGCAGTACTTC. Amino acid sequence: CASSLNGIGGEQYF.

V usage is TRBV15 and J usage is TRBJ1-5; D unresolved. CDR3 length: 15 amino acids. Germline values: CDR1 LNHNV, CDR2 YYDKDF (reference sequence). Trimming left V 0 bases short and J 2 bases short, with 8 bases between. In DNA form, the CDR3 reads TGTGCCACCAGCAGAGAGATCCAGGGCAATCAGCCCCAGCATTTT. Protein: CATSREIQGNQPQHF.

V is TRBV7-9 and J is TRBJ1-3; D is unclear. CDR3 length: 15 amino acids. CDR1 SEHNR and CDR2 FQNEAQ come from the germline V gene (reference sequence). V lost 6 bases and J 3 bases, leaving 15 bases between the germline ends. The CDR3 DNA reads TGTGCCAGCAGGCCAAGGGTTCGAGATGGAAACACCATATATTTT. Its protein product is CASRPRVRDGNTIYF.

The CDR3 spells CASRPGTGGNTEAFF. As DNA, the CDR3 is TGTGCCAGCCGTCCCGGGACAGGGGGCAACACTGAAGCTTTCTTT. V and J are TRBV12-3 or TRBV12-4 and TRBJ1-1, with 12 bases aligning to TRBD1. Trimming at V came to 8 bases and at J to 2 bases, leaving 6 bases not matched to a gene. This CDR3 spans 15 amino acids.

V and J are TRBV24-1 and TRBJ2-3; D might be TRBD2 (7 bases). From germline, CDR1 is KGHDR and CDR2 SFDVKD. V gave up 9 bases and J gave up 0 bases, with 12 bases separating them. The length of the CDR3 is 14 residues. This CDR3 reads CATGGAPSTDTQYF. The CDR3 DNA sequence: TGTGCCACCGGGGGGGCGCCTAGCACAGATACGCAGTATTTT.

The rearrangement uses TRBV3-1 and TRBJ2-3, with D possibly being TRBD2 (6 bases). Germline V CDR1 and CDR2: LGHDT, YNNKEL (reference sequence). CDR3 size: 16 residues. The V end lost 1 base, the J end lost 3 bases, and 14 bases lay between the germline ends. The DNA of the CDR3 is TGTGCCAGCAGCCAAGTTCTTCGGGGAGGTACAGATACGCAGTATTTT. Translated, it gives CASSQVLRGGTDTQYF.

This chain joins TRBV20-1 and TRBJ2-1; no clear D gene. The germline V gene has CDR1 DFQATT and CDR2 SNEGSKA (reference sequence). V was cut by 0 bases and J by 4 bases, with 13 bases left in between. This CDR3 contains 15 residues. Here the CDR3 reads CSARDPDPRYNEQFF. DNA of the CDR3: TGCAGTGCTAGAGATCCGGACCCTCGGTACAATGAGCAGTTCTTC.

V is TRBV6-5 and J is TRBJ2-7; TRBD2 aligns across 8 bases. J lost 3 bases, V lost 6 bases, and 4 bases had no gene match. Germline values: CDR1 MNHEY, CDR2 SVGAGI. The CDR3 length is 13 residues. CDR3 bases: TGTGCCAGCAGAGTAGCGGGGATCTACGAGCAGTACTTC. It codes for CASRVAGIYEQYF.

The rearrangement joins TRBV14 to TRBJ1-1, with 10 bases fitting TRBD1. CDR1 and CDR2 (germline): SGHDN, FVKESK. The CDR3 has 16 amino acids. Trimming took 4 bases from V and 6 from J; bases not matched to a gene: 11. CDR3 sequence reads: CASSRRTGGGQSEAFF. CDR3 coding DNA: TGTGCCAGCAGCCGACGGACAGGGGGAGGACAATCTGAAGCTTTCTTT. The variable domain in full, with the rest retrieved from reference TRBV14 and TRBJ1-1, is EAGVTQFPSHSVIEKGQTVTLRCDPISGHDNLYWYRRVMGKEIKFLLHFVKESKQDESGMPNNRFLAERTGGTYSTLKVQPAELEDSGVYFCASSRRTGGGQSEAFFGQGTRLTVV.